Listed below are T cell receptor beta chains from one sample, sequenced in a study of blood T cells in healthy people across ages. TCRdb called the 5' RACE reads again in MiXCR, with one record for every CDR3 protein. The table has approximately 690,000 distinct CDR3 sequences, about 53% seen once; the top ten hold 30% to 40%. Material for sequencing was blood. These TCRs come from a man aged 55 to 70 in good health. Each CDR3 is given with its conserved first and last residue. Fields, in order: clone size, V gene, J gene, D gene, CDR3 DNA, CDR3 protein. D genes are given only for firm matches. Size tells how often a clone was seen (once, few, many) or the class of an expanded clone, and some rows leave it out.

NA	TRBV6-5	TRBJ2-7	TRBD2	TGTGCCAGCAGTTACTCGACAGCGGGGGGGTTTAGGTACGAGCAGTACTTC	CASSYSTAGGFRYEQYF
NA	TRBV12-3/TRBV12-4	TRBJ2-1	NA	TGTGCCAGCAGTACCAGTGCCAATGAGCAGTTCTTC	CASSTSANEQFF
NA	TRBV6-2/TRBV6-3	TRBJ2-5	NA	TGTGCCAGCGCGGCTAGCCGGGAGACCCAGTACTTC	CASAASRETQYF
few	TRBV5-5	TRBJ2-5	NA	TGTGCCAGCAGTGGACATGGGCCTTTGGAGACCCAGTACTTC	CASSGHGPLETQYF
NA	TRBV27	TRBJ1-6	TRBD1	TGTGCCAGCAGTCCACGGGAACAGGGGCCCCTCCACTTT	CASSPREQGPLHF
NA	TRBV5-6	TRBJ2-1	TRBD2	TGTGCCAGCGCACGACGGCGGGGGGGCCGGAATGAGCAGTTCTTC	CASARRRGGRNEQFF
few	TRBV5-1	TRBJ2-7	TRBD2	TGCGCCAGCAGCCTTGGACTAGCGGGGGGCAATGAGCAGTACTTC	CASSLGLAGGNEQYF
few	TRBV5-1	TRBJ1-1	TRBD1	TGCGCCAGCAGCCTGAGGACAGGGGCTTCGAACACTGAAGCTTTCTTT	CASSLRTGASNTEAFF
NA	TRBV2	TRBJ1-6	TRBD1	TGTGCCAGCAGTGTTGGGACAGATTCACCCCTCCACTTT	CASSVGTDSPLHF
NA	TRBV3-1	TRBJ2-1	NA	TGTGCCAGCAGCCCCCAGGTAGCGACGACCTACAATGAGCAGTTCTTC	CASSPQVATTYNEQFF
few	TRBV7-2	TRBJ1-6	NA	TGTGCCAGCAGCTTAGGGGGGAGAGAATCACCCCTCCACTTT	CASSLGGRESPLHF
NA	TRBV5-6	TRBJ2-7	NA	TGTGCCAGCAGCGTCGCCCCCGGCGCCCCCTACGAGCAGTACTTC	CASSVAPGAPYEQYF
few	TRBV3-1	TRBJ2-4	TRBD2	TGTGCCAGCAGCCAGTTGACTAGCAATGGCATTCAGTACTTC	CASSQLTSNGIQYF
few	TRBV20-1	TRBJ2-5	NA	TGCAGTGCCCCGAAGATAGGGGCAGAGACCCAGTACTTC	CSAPKIGAETQYF